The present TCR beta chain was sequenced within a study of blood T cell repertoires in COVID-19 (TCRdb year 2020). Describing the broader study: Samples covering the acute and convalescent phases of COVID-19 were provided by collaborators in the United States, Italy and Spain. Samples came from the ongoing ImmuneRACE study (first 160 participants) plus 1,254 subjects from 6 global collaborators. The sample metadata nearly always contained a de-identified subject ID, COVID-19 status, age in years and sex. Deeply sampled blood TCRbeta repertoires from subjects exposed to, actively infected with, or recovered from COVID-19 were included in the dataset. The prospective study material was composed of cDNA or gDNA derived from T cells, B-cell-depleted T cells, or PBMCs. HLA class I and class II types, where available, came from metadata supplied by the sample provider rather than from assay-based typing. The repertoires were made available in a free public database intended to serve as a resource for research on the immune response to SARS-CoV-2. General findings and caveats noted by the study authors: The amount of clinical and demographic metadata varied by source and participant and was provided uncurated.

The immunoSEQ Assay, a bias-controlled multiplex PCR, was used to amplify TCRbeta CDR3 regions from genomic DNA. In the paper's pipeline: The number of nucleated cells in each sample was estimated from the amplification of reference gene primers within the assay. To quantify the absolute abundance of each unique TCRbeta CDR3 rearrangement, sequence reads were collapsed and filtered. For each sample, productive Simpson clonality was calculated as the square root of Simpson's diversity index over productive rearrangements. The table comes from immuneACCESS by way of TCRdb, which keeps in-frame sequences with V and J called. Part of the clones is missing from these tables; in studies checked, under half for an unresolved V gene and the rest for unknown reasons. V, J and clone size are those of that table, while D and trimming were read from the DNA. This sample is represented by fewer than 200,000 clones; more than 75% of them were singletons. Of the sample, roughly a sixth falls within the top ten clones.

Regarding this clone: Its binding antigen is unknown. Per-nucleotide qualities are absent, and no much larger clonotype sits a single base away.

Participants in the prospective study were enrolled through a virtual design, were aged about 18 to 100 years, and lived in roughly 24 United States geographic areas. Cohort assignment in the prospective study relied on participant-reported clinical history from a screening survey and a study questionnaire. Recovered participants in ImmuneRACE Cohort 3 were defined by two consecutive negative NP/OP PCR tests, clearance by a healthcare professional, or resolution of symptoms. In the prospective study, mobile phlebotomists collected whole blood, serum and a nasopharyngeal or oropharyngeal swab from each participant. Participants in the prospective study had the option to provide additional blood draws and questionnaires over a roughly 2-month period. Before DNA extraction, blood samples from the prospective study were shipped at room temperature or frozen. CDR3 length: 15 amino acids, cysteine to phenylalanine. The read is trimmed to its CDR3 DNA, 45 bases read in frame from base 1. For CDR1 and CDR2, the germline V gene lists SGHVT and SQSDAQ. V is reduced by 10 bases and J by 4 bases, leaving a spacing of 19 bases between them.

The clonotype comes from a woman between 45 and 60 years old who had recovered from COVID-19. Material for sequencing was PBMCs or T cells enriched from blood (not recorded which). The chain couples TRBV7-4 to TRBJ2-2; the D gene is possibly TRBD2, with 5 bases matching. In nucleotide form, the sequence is TGTGCCAACCCTGTGGGGAGATCGAGCACCGGGGAGCTGTTTTTT. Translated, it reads CANPVGRSSTGELFF.